This record concerns one T cell receptor beta chain sequence. Antigen specificity is unknown. This entry belongs to a study of shared clonotypes between healthy human individuals. Overall study findings and caveats: The four-donor shared clonotypes exceeded non-shared clonotypes in generation probability, with non-shared ones scoring lower.

The CDR3 length is 14 residues. Per germline, CDR1 SEHNR and CDR2 FQNEAQ (reference sequence). V was trimmed by 7 bases and J by 0 bases, leaving 10 bases between them. The method was immunoSEQ multiplex PCR; TCRdb's version includes in-frame clones alone and lacks a portion of them. The sample contains roughly 1,500,000 clones, about 98.5% of which appear only once. V is TRBV7-9 and J is TRBJ2-1, with D perhaps given as TRBD1 or TRBD2 (5 bases each). The sequence came from a man aged 30 to 45 in good health. The sample consisted of naive CD4+ T cells sorted from blood. Subset defined: CD45RA+ positively selected. The CDR3 reads CASKGTDSYNEQFF. The DNA of the CDR3 is TGTGCCAGCAAGGGGACGGACTCCTACAATGAGCAGTTCTTC.